Reported below is one T cell receptor (beta chain). Antigen unknown. Produced via immunoSEQ multiplex PCR; TCRdb's table is partial and in-frame only. The data contain 86,000 or so clones, approximately 91% of them singletons. The data are from a study of T cell responses to AZD1222 COVID-19 vaccine. V was clipped by 4 bases and J by 9 bases, with 26 bases between them. The CDR3 has 17 amino acids. CDR1 and CDR2 (germline): SGHRS, YFSETQ. The study's findings and limits: Increases in Spike-specific TCR breadth and depth were seen after two AZD1222 doses. Clonal diversity was possibly underestimated; the donors were predominantly white British and more often female. Spike was spanned by vaccine-associated CD4 TCRs, with dominance at 160-218 and 743-854. Nearly half of spike-specific TCRs reportedly go after variant regions that carry no mutations.

The TCR comes from an adult who received the AZD1222 COVID-19 vaccine. The starting material was peripheral blood, obtained 28 days after the second AZD1222 dose. V and J are TRBV5-1 and TRBJ2-1; tentatively, D is TRBD2 (6 bases). The CDR3 bases are TGCGCCAGCAGCCGCCCCCGCCCGGGACTGGCCTCCGGTGAGCAGTTCTTC. Translated: CASSRPRPGLASGEQFF.